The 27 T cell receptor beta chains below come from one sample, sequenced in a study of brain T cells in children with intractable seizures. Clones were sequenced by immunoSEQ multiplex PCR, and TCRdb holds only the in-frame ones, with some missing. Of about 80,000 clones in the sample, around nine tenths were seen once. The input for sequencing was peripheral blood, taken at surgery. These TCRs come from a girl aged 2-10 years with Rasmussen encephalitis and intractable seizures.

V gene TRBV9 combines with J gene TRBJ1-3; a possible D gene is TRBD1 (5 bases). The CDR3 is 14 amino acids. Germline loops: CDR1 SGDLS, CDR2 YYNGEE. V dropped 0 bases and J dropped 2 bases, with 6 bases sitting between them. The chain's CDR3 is CASSVAGTGNTIYF. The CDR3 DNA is TGTGCCAGCAGCGTAGCAGGGACTGGAAACACCATATATTTT.

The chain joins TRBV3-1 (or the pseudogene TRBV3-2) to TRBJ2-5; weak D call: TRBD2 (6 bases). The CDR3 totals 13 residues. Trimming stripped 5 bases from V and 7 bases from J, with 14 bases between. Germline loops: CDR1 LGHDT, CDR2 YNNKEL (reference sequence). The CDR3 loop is CASSLTEGRTQYF. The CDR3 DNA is TGTGCCAGCAGCTTAACGGAGGGTAGGACCCAGTACTTC.

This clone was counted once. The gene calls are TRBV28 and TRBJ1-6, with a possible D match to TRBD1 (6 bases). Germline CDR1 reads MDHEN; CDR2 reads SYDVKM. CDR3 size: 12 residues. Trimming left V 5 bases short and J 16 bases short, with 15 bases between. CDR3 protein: CASSNFDRSLHF. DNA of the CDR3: TGTGCCAGCAGTAATTTTGACAGGTCACTCCACTTT.

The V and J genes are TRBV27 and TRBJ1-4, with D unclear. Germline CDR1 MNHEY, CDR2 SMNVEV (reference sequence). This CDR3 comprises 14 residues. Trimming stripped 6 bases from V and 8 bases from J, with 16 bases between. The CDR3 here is CASSPIGVEEKLFF. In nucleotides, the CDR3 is TGTGCCAGCAGCCCGATCGGGGTTGAAGAAAAACTGTTTTTT.

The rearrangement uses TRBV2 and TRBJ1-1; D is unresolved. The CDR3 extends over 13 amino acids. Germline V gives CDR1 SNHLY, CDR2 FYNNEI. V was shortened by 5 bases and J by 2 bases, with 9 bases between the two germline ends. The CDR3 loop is CASSNRVNTEAFF. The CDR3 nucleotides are TGTGCCAGCAGTAATCGTGTTAACACTGAAGCTTTCTTT.

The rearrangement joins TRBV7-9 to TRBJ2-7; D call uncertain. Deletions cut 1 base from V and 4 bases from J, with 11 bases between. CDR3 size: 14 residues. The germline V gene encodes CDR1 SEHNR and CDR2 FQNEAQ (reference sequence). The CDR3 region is CASSLGVKGYEQYF. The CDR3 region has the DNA TGTGCCAGCAGCTTAGGAGTTAAAGGTTACGAGCAGTACTTC.

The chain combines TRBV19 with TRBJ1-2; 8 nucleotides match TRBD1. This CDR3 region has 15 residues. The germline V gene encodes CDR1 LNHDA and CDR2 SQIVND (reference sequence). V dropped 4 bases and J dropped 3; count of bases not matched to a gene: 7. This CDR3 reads CASSRNRGLHYGYTF. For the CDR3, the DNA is TGTGCCAGTAGTAGAAACAGGGGGTTACACTATGGCTACACCTTC.

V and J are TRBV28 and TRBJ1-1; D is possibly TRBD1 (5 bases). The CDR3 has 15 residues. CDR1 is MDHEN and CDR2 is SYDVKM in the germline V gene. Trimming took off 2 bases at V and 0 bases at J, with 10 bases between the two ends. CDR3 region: CASSLGGAVNTEAFF. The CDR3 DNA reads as TGTGCCAGCAGTTTAGGTGGGGCAGTGAACACTGAAGCTTTCTTT.

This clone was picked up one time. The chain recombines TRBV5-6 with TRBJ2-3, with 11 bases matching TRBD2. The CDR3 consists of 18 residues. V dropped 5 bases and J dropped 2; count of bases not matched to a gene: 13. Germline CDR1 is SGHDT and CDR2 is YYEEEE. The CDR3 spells CASSNIGGLADFTDTQYF. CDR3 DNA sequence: TGTGCCAGCAGTAACATAGGGGGACTAGCGGATTTCACAGATACGCAGTATTTT.

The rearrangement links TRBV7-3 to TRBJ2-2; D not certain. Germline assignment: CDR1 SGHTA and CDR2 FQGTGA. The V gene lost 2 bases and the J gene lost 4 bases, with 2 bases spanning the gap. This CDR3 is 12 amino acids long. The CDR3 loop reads CASSLGTGELFF. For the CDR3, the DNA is TGTGCCAGCAGCTTAGGCACCGGGGAGCTGTTTTTT.

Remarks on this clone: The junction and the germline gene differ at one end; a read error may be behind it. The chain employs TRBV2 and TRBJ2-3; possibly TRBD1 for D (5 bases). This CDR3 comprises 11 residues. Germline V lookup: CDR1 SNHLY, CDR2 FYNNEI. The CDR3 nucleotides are TGTGCCGGCAGGGACACAGATACGCAGTATTTT. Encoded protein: CAGRDTDTQYF.

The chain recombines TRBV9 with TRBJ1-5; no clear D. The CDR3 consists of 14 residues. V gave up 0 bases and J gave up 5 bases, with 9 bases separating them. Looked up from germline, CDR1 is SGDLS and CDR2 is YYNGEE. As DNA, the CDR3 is TGTGCCAGCAGCGTAGATGAGGAGGATCAGCCCCAGCATTTT. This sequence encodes CASSVDEEDQPQHF.

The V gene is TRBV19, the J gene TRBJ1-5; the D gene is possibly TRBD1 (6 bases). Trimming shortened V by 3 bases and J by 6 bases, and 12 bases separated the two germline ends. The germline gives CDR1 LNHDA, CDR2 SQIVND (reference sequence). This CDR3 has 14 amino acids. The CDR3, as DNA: TGTGCCAGTAGTATTCGCAGGGGACTTCAGCCCCAGCATTTT. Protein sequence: CASSIRRGLQPQHF. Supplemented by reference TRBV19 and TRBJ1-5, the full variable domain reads DGGITQSPKYLFRKEGQNVTLSCEQNLNHDAMYWYRQDPGQGLRLIYYSQIVNDFQKGDIAEGYSVSREKKESFPLTVTSAQKNPTAFYLCASSIRRGLQPQHFGDGTRLSIL.

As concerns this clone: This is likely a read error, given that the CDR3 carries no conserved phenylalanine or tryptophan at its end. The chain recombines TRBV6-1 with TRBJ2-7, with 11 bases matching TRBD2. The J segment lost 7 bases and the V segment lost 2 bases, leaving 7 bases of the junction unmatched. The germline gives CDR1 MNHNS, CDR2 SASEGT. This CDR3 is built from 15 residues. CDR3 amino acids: CASSERVAGGQEQYL. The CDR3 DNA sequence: TGTGCCAGCAGTGAAAGGGTAGCGGGGGGGCAAGAGCAGTACCTC.

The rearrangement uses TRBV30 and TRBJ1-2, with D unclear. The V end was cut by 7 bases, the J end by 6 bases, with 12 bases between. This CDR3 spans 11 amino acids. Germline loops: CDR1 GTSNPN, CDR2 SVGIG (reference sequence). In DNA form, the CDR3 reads TGTGCCTCTGGGCCGGCTAATGGCTACACCTTC. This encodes CASGPANGYTF.

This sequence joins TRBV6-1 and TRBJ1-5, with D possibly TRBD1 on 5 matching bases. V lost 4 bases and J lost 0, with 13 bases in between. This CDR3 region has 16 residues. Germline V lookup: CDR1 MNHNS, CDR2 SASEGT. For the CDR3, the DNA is TGTGCCAGCAGTGCCCTATCAGGGATTAGCAATCAGCCCCAGCATTTT. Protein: CASSALSGISNQPQHF.

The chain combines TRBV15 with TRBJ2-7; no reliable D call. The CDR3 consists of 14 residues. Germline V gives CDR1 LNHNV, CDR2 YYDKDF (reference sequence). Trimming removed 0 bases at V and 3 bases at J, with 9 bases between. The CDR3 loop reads CATSREILGYEQYF. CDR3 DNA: TGTGCCACCAGCAGAGAAATTCTAGGCTACGAGCAGTACTTC.

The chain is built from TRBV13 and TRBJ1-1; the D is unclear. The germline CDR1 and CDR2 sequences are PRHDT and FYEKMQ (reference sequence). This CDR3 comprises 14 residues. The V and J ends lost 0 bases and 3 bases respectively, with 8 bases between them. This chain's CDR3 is CASSLGYWYTEAFF. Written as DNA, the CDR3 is TGTGCCAGCAGCTTAGGTTATTGGTACACTGAAGCTTTCTTT.

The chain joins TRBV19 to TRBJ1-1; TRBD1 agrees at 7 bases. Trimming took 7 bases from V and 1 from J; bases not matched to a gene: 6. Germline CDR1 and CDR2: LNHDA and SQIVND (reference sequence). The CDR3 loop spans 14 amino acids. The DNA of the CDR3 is TGTGCCAGTACCCGGACAGGCTGGAACACTGAAGCTTTCTTT. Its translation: CASTRTGWNTEAFF.

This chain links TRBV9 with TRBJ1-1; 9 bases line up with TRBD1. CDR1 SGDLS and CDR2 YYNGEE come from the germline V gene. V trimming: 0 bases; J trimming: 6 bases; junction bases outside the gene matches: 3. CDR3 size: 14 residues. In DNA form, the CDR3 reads TGTGCCAGCAGCGTAGTGGACAGGGGTGCTGAAGCTTTCTTT. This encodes CASSVVDRGAEAFF.

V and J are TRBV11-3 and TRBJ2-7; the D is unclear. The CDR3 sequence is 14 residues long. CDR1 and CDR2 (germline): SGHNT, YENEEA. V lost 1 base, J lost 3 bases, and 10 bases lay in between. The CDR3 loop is CASSLARSSYEQYF. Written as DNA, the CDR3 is TGTGCCAGCAGCTTAGCCCGGTCCAGCTACGAGCAGTACTTC.

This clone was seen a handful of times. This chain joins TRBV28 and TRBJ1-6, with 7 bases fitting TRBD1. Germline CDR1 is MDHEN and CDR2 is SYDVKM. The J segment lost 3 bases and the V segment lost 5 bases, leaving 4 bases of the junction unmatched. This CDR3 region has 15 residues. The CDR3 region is CASSQGQFYNSPLHF. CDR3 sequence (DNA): TGTGCCAGCAGTCAGGGACAGTTCTATAATTCACCCCTCCACTTT.

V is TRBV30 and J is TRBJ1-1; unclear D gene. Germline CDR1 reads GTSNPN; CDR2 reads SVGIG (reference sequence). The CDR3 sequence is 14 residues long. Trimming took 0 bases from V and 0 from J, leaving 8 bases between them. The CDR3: CAWSVSELNTEAFF. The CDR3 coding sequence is TGTGCCTGGAGTGTCTCAGAGCTGAACACTGAAGCTTTCTTT.

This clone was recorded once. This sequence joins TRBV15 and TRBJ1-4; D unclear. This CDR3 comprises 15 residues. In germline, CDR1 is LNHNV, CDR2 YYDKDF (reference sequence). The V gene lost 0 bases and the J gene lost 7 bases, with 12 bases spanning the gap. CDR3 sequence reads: CATSRDGRSREKLFF. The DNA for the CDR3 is TGTGCCACCAGCAGAGATGGGAGAAGTCGTGAAAAACTGTTTTTT. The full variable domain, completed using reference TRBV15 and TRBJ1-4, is DAMVIQNPRYQVTQFGKPVTLSCSQTLNHNVMYWYQQKSSQAPKLLFHYYDKDFNNEADTPDNFQSRRPNTSFCFLDIRSPGLGDTAMYLCATSRDGRSREKLFFGSGTQLSVL.

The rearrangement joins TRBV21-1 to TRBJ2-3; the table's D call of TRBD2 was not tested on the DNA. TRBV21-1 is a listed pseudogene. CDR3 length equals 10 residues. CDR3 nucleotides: TGTGCCAGGCCTATCGATACGCAGTATTTT. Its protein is CARPIDTQYF.

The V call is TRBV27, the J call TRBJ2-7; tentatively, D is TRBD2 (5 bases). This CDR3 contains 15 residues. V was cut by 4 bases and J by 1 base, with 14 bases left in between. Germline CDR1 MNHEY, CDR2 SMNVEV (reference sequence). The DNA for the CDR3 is TGTGCCAGCAGTTCCTTGGGCGGCGGGTCCTACGAGCAGTACTTC. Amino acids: CASSSLGGGSYEQYF.

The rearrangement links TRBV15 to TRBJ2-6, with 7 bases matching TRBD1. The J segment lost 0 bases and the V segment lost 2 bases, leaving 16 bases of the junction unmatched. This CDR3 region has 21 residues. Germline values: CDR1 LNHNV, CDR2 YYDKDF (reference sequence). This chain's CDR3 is CATSRLRTGSILPSGANVLTF. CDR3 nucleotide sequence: TGTGCCACCAGCAGACTCCGGACAGGCTCTATTCTCCCCTCTGGGGCCAACGTCCTGACTTTC. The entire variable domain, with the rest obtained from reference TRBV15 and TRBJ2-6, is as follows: DAMVIQNPRYQVTQFGKPVTLSCSQTLNHNVMYWYQQKSSQAPKLLFHYYDKDFNNEADTPDNFQSRRPNTSFCFLDIRSPGLGDTAMYLCATSRLRTGSILPSGANVLTFGAGSRLTVL.